This is a list of T cell receptor beta chains from one sample in a study of T-cell reconstitution after alpha-beta-depleted transplantation in children. From the PCR reads, TCRdb called clonotypes with MiXCR, one entry per CDR3 protein. Of 25,000 to 30,000 distinct CDR3 sequences in the sample, 15% to 20% were seen once. This specimen consisted of PBMCs, mostly from graft donor cells, obtained 60 days after TCRalphabeta/CD19-depleted stem cell transplant. The receptors shown here come from a male patient aged 2 to 9 who had a stem cell transplant for acute lymphoblastic leukemia, so the T cells may come from the graft donor. Both conserved end residues are part of each CDR3. A D gene is named only where the DNA matches it firmly. A row's size may be missing; if present it is once, few, many or a size class.

CDR3 protein: CASSRDSGGAFPETQYF
CDR3 DNA: TGTGCCAGCAGTCGGGATAGCGGGGGGGCCTTCCCAGAGACCCAGTACTTC
J gene: TRBJ2-5
V gene: TRBV28
D gene: TRBD2
clone size: -

CDR3 protein: CASSLRHDSVEDEQYF
CDR3 DNA: TGTGCCAGCAGCCTACGACATGACAGTGTGGAAGACGAGCAGTACTTC
J gene: TRBJ2-7
V gene: TRBV6-1
D gene: -
clone size: -

CDR3 protein: CASSYYGTGNNEQFF
CDR3 DNA: TGTGCCAGCAGTTACTATGGTACGGGGAACAATGAGCAGTTCTTC
J gene: TRBJ2-1
V gene: TRBV6-5
D gene: -
clone size: few

CDR3 protein: CASSLLLGQTQETQYF
CDR3 DNA: TGTGCCAGCAGTTTACTCCTTGGACAGACCCAAGAGACCCAGTACTTC
J gene: TRBJ2-5
V gene: TRBV6-2/TRBV6-3
D gene: -
clone size: -

CDR3 protein: CASSRRGGSYEQYF
CDR3 DNA: TGTGCCAGCAGCCGGAGGGGGGGTTCCTACGAGCAGTACTTC
J gene: TRBJ2-7
V gene: TRBV7-9
D gene: -
clone size: -

CDR3 protein: CASSLRGQNTEAFF
CDR3 DNA: TGTGCCAGCAGCTTAAGGGGGCAGAACACTGAAGCTTTCTTT
J gene: TRBJ1-1
V gene: TRBV7-2
D gene: TRBD1
clone size: many

CDR3 protein: CASSSTGEWRETQYF
CDR3 DNA: TGTGCCAGCAGCTCGACAGGGGAATGGAGAGAGACCCAGTACTTC
J gene: TRBJ2-5
V gene: TRBV5-8
D gene: TRBD1
clone size: few

CDR3 protein: CSVATGSGGYTF
CDR3 DNA: TGCAGTGTCGCAACAGGGTCCGGTGGCTACACCTTC
J gene: TRBJ1-2
V gene: TRBV20-1
D gene: -
clone size: -

CDR3 protein: CASRRGGSGGTNTGELFF
CDR3 DNA: TGTGCCAGCAGGCGCGGAGGAAGCGGGGGAACAAACACCGGGGAGCTGTTTTTT
J gene: TRBJ2-2
V gene: TRBV6-1
D gene: TRBD2
clone size: -

CDR3 protein: CSAKAYYPASTDTQYF
CDR3 DNA: TGCAGTGCTAAGGCTTATTACCCAGCTAGCACAGATACGCAGTATTTT
J gene: TRBJ2-3
V gene: TRBV20-1
D gene: -
clone size: many

CDR3 protein: CASSSPSSGANVLTF
CDR3 DNA: TGTGCCAGCAGCTCTCCTAGCTCTGGGGCCAACGTCCTGACTTTC
J gene: TRBJ2-6
V gene: TRBV5-4
D gene: -
clone size: once

CDR3 protein: CASSLTAAGSYEQYF
CDR3 DNA: TGTGCCAGCAGTTTGACAGCAGCGGGGTCCTACGAGCAGTACTTC
J gene: TRBJ2-7
V gene: TRBV12-3/TRBV12-4
D gene: TRBD2
clone size: -

CDR3 protein: CAIIDTQGRGYTF
CDR3 DNA: TGTGCCATCATTGACACGCAGGGGAGAGGCTACACCTTC
J gene: TRBJ1-2
V gene: TRBV10-3
D gene: -
clone size: -

CDR3 protein: CASSYGARGYEQYF
CDR3 DNA: TGTGCCAGCAGTTACGGGGCTAGAGGCTACGAGCAGTACTTC
J gene: TRBJ2-7
V gene: TRBV6-2/TRBV6-3
D gene: -
clone size: few

CDR3 protein: CASSETRTGEGTDTQYF
CDR3 DNA: TGTGCCAGCAGTGAAACCCGGACAGGGGAAGGCACAGATACGCAGTATTTT
J gene: TRBJ2-3
V gene: TRBV2
D gene: TRBD1
clone size: -

CDR3 protein: CASSESIIDYGYTF
CDR3 DNA: TGTGCCAGCAGTGAGTCCATTATCGACTATGGCTACACCTTC
J gene: TRBJ1-2
V gene: TRBV6-1
D gene: -
clone size: many

CDR3 protein: CASSQYNREVLAFF
CDR3 DNA: TGTGCCAGCAGCCAATATAACAGGGAGGTCTTAGCTTTCTTT
J gene: TRBJ1-1
V gene: TRBV3-1
D gene: -
clone size: few

CDR3 protein: CSARKVDSEFF
CDR3 DNA: TGCAGCGCCCGGAAGGTCGATTCGGAGTTCTTC
J gene: TRBJ2-1
V gene: TRBV29-1
D gene: -
clone size: many

CDR3 protein: CSPPGTSGRGEQFF
CDR3 DNA: TGCAGCCCGCCCGGGACTAGCGGGAGAGGGGAGCAGTTCTTC
J gene: TRBJ2-1
V gene: TRBV29-1
D gene: TRBD2
clone size: medium-sized

CDR3 protein: CASSYPGLTGELFF
CDR3 DNA: TGTGCCAGCAGTTACCCCGGGTTGACCGGGGAGCTGTTTTTT
J gene: TRBJ2-2
V gene: TRBV6-2/TRBV6-3
D gene: -
clone size: many

CDR3 protein: CATSFGGGDNYGYTF
CDR3 DNA: TGTGCCACGAGTTTCGGCGGGGGCGATAACTATGGCTACACCTTC
J gene: TRBJ1-2
V gene: TRBV28
D gene: -
clone size: -

CDR3 protein: CASSLGVGDRGTDTQYF
CDR3 DNA: TGTGCCAGCAGCTTAGGGGTCGGGGACAGGGGCACAGATACGCAGTATTTT
J gene: TRBJ2-3
V gene: TRBV7-9
D gene: TRBD1
clone size: -

CDR3 protein: CASSSRQGKNIQYF
CDR3 DNA: TGTGCCAGCAGCTCACGACAGGGCAAAAACATTCAGTACTTC
J gene: TRBJ2-4
V gene: TRBV6-2/TRBV6-3
D gene: TRBD1
clone size: -

CDR3 protein: CASSAGGQGGNEQFF
CDR3 DNA: TGCGCCAGCAGCGCCGGGGGCCAGGGAGGGAATGAGCAGTTCTTC
J gene: TRBJ2-1
V gene: TRBV5-1
D gene: -
clone size: few

CDR3 protein: CASSQDSGGYNEQFF
CDR3 DNA: TGTGCCAGCAGCCAAGATAGCGGGGGTTACAATGAGCAGTTCTTC
J gene: TRBJ2-1
V gene: TRBV3-1
D gene: TRBD2
clone size: many